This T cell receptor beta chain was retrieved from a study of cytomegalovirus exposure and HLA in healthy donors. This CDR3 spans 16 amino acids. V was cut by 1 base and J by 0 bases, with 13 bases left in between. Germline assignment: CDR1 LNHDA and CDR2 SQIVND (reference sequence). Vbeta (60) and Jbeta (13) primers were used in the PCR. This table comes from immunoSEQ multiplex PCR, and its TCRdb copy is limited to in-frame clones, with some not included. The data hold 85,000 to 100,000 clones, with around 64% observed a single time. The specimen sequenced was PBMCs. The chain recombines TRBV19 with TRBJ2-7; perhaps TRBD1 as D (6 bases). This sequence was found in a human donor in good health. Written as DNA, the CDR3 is TGTGCCAGTAGTATAGTGGGAGACAGGCCCTCCTACGAGCAGTACTTC. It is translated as CASSIVGDRPSYEQYF.